This T cell receptor beta chain is drawn from a study of CD8 T cells in ankylosing spondylitis. Study-wide findings and caveats: In ankylosing spondylitis patients, matched synovial fluid reportedly showed significant enrichment of disease-linked clones. Existing reports had already noted some motif variants in reactive arthritis synovial fluid and blood. A TCR beta motif made of under 10 highly homologous variants seemed typical of ankylosing spondylitis blood.

Germline V gene data show CDR1 as SEHNR and CDR2 as FQNEAQ (reference sequence). V dropped 1 base and J dropped 0 bases, with 9 bases sitting between them. This CDR3 is 16 amino acids long. TCRdb passed the 5' RACE reads through MiXCR, listing each CDR3 protein once. This table has roughly 670,000 distinct CDR3 sequences, around a fifth appearing once. This clonotype has more than one count but fewer than ten. Its antigen is not identified. This receptor was obtained from a male donor with ankylosing spondylitis. The material sequenced was blood, either unsorted or a sorted T cell fraction (not recorded which). The chain links TRBV7-9 to TRBJ2-2, with TRBD1 as a possible D gene (5 bases). As DNA, the CDR3 is TGTGCCAGCAGCTTAGGACAGACCGCGAACACCGGGGAGCTGTTTTTT. Its translation: CASSLGQTANTGELFF.